This T cell receptor (beta chain) was sequenced for a study of beta chain features in type 1 diabetes. To note about this clone: Its antigen remains unidentified.

The CDR3 contains 17 residues. V was clipped by 0 bases and J by 4 bases; unmatched bases: 4. Germline CDR1 and CDR2: SGHTA and FQGNSA. Findings and limits, study-wide: Insertions were fewer and deletions more numerous at VDJ junctions in type 1 diabetes patients.

The sequenced template was cDNA made from the entire isolated RNA. The assay was immunoSEQ multiplex PCR, and TCRdb's table has in-frame clones only and misses some. The sample lists around 430,000 clones, about 29% seen once, with about 0.065% in the top ten. The sequenced material came from naive CD4+ T cells from blood. The clonotype was recovered from a man aged 18 to 30 in good health. The V gene is TRBV7-2, the J gene TRBJ2-1; TRBD2 aligns across 12 bases. The CDR3 region is CASSLAAGLAGYNEQFF. The CDR3 DNA reads as TGTGCCAGCAGCTTAGCGGCGGGACTAGCGGGTTACAATGAGCAGTTCTTC.